The T cell receptor (beta chain) under discussion was sequenced for a study of blood T cell repertoires in COVID-19. Study details: Acute and convalescent COVID-19 samples came from the United States, Italy and Spain. PBMCs, B-cell-depleted T cells, or T cells were the source of the cDNA or gDNA that made up the material.

The CDR3 covers 13 residues. V lost 6 bases to trimming and J lost 1 base, with 10 bases between them. Germline V gives CDR1 SGHRS, CDR2 YFSETQ. Authors' data handling: Amplification of reference gene primers provided the estimated nucleated cell counts. The table came from immunoSEQ multiplex PCR; TCRdb's copy has only in-frame clones and leaves some out. That table gives V, J and clone size, and the DNA gave D and trimming. There are 250,000 or so clones in the sample; approximately 80% occur only once, and around 3.5% lies in the top ten. This receptor was identified in a woman aged 18 to 35 with acute or convalescent COVID-19. Source material: peripheral blood. The chain uses TRBV5-1 and TRBJ1-1; D ambiguous. CDR3 bases: TGCGCCAGCAACTATGGTTCGAACACTGAAGCTTTCTTT. Amino acid sequence: CASNYGSNTEAFF.